The rows below give T cell receptor beta chains drawn from one sample of a study of T cell responses to AZD1222 COVID-19 vaccine. Some clones are missing from TCRdb's copy, which holds only in-frame ones; the method was immunoSEQ multiplex PCR. The sample yields more than 85,000 clones, around 93% seen once. Sequenced here: peripheral blood, sampled on day 0 of AZD1222 vaccination. The receptor set was obtained from an adult in good health. CDR3s include the opening cysteine and the closing phenylalanine or tryptophan. A D gene is named only where the DNA matches it firmly.

>TRBV7-2|TRBJ2-2|-|15
CASSLHRTNTGELFF
>TRBV4-1|TRBJ1-1|-|16
CASSAPPYPKNTEAFF
>TRBV13|TRBJ1-4|-|12
CASALAREKLFF
>TRBV6-6|TRBJ2-7|-|14
CASSYSITEYEQYF
>TRBV5-1|TRBJ2-1|-|14
CASSLGASYNEQFF
>TRBV7-2|TRBJ2-5|-|11
CASSLQETQYF
>TRBV7-9|TRBJ1-2|-|14
CASSLARRPYGYTF
>TRBV5-8|TRBJ1-6|-|14
CASSLGRDNSPLHF
>TRBV5-4|TRBJ2-2|-|17
CASSLRPGTLGTGELFF
>TRBV6-5|TRBJ1-3|-|13
CASRQGHGDTIYF
>TRBV29-1|TRBJ2-1|TRBD2|14
CSVEGGTRATEQFF
>TRBV4-2|TRBJ1-1|-|14
CASSQPLSQTEAFF
>TRBV5-4|TRBJ1-2|-|17
CASKSGTGTSTNYGYTF
>TRBV27|TRBJ2-3|TRBD2|16
CASSLLAGGHGDTQYF
>TRBV9|TRBJ2-5|-|14
CASSFQEGAETQYF
>TRBV4-1|TRBJ2-1|TRBD2|15
CASSSTSGIYNEQFF
>TRBV10-2|TRBJ1-4|TRBD1|15
CASSDLGQGAEKLFF
>TRBV28|TRBJ2-5|-|14
CASSVPQYQETQYF
>TRBV27|TRBJ2-3|-|13
CASGPHSTDTQYF
>TRBV3-1/TRBV3-2|TRBJ2-3|-|13
CASSREGTDTQYF
>TRBV14|TRBJ2-2|TRBD1|17
CASSQFRQGANTGELFF
>TRBV3-1/TRBV3-2|TRBJ1-1|-|13
CASSRTENTEAFF
>TRBV7-2|TRBJ1-6|TRBD1|16
CASSPDRVRVNSPLHF
>TRBV27|TRBJ1-2|TRBD1|14
CASREGANWGGYTF
>TRBV5-4|TRBJ2-7|-|12
CASSLLLEEQYF
>TRBV10-1|TRBJ2-1|-|13
CASSGNAYNEQFF
>TRBV19|TRBJ1-2|TRBD1|14
CASTPRGQAYGYTF
>TRBV2|TRBJ2-5|-|14
CASSEGPGLETQYF
>TRBV10-2|TRBJ2-5|TRBD2|12
CASVAGGETQYF
>TRBV30|TRBJ1-6|-|15
CAWSVPGLGNSPLHF
>TRBV19|TRBJ1-2|-|14
CASSQRVENYGYTF